Listed below are T cell receptor beta chains from one sample, sequenced in a study of OX40 agonist ivuxolimab in advanced cancers. Sequencing used immunoSEQ multiplex PCR; TCRdb keeps in-frame clones, though not all of them. Seen here are around 100,000 clones, 90% to 95% observed once, and the top ten hold 2.6%. The sequenced sample was CD4+ or CD8+ T cells sorted from blood, obtained in a trial of the OX40 agonist ivuxolimab. Receptor source: an adult with an advanced solid tumor such as melanoma, head and neck, liver or kidney cancer. Each CDR3 is given with its conserved first and last residue. A D gene is named only where the DNA matches it firmly. Only some rows state a clone size, as once, few, many or a class for expanded clones.

V,D,J,size,CDR3,DNA
TRBV11-3,TRBD2,TRBJ2-3,.,CASSLEKTSGSSHTQYF,TGTGCCAGCAGCTTAGAGAAGACTAGCGGGAGCTCTCATACGCAGTATTTT
TRBV29-1,TRBD1,TRBJ1-2,.,CSVWTGTLGGYTF,TGCAGCGTCTGGACAGGAACCTTGGGAGGCTACACCTTC
TRBV29-1,TRBD1,TRBJ1-3,.,CSVVLTGAGNTIYF,TGCAGCGTTGTCTTGACAGGGGCTGGAAACACCATATATTTT
TRBV27,TRBD2,TRBJ2-3,once,CASSLLAGGPGDTQYF,TGTGCCAGCAGTTTGCTAGCGGGAGGGCCCGGGGATACGCAGTATTTT
TRBV4-1,TRBD1,TRBJ1-1,.,CASRITGTGGFSTEAFF,TGCGCCAGCAGGATAACCGGGACAGGGGGCTTTTCCACTGAAGCTTTCTTT
TRBV7-9,TRBD2,TRBJ2-1,.,CASSWGTSGSHEQFF,TGTGCCAGCAGCTGGGGGACTAGCGGGAGCCATGAGCAGTTCTTC
TRBV6-6,TRBD1,TRBJ1-5,.,CASSQGTGRQPQHF,TGTGCCAGCAGCCAAGGGACAGGTCGTCAGCCCCAGCATTTT
TRBV10-1,TRBD1,TRBJ2-1,.,CASSESLGQGFNEQFF,TGCGCCAGCAGTGAGAGTTTGGGACAGGGTTTTAATGAGCAGTTCTTC
TRBV6-5,.,TRBJ1-5,.,CASSYSIGQPQHF,TGTGCCAGCAGTTACTCTATCGGCCAGCCCCAGCATTTT
TRBV28,TRBD1,TRBJ2-7,.,CASRDTGQGLYEQYF,TGTGCCAGCAGGGACACGGGACAGGGTTTGTACGAGCAGTACTTC
TRBV5-1,.,TRBJ2-3,.,CASSAASTQLDTQYF,TGCGCCAGCAGCGCAGCCTCGACTCAACTAGATACGCAGTATTTT
TRBV6-6,.,TRBJ2-5,.,CASSPTRETQYF,TGTGCCAGCAGCCCTACCCGGGAGACCCAGTACTTC
TRBV11-2,.,TRBJ2-3,.,CASSFAFSVPDTQYF,TGTGCCAGCAGTTTCGCTTTTTCAGTCCCAGATACGCAGTATTTT
TRBV6-6,.,TRBJ1-2,.,CASHRANYGYTF,TGTGCCAGCCACCGTGCAAACTATGGCTACACCTTC
TRBV7-9,.,TRBJ2-6,.,CASSNPTGLSSGANVLTF,TGTGCCAGCAGCAATCCGACAGGACTTAGCTCTGGGGCCAACGTCCTGACTTTC
TRBV11-3,.,TRBJ2-5,.,CASSLNQGETQYF,TGTGCCAGCAGCTTAAATCAGGGGGAGACCCAGTACTTC
TRBV5-1,.,TRBJ2-7,.,CASSLVGDENYEQYF,TGCGCCAGCAGCTTGGTGGGTGATGAGAACTACGAGCAGTACTTC
TRBV28,TRBD1,TRBJ2-7,.,CASRGTGATYEQYF,TGTGCCAGCAGAGGGACAGGAGCTACCTACGAGCAGTACTTC
TRBV9,TRBD2,TRBJ2-2,.,CASSVGTSGSTGELFF,TGTGCCAGCAGCGTAGGGACTAGCGGGAGTACCGGGGAGCTGTTTTTT
TRBV7-2,.,TRBJ1-3,.,CASRAAGPGNTIYF,TGTGCCAGCAGGGCTGCGGGGCCTGGAAACACCATATATTTT
TRBV28,.,TRBJ1-3,.,CASTTPVSGNTIYF,TGTGCCAGCACGACCCCCGTCTCTGGAAACACCATATATTTT
TRBV7-6,.,TRBJ2-7,.,CASSLGVGSSYEQYF,TGTGCCAGCAGCTTGGGGGTGGGGAGTAGTTACGAGCAGTACTTC